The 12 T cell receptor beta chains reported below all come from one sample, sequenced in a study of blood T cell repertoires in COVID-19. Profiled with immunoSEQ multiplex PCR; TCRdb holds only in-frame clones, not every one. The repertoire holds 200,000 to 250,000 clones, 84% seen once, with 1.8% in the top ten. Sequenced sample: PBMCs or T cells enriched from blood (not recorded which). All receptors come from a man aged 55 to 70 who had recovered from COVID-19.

The chain's CDR3 is CSVDGVQPSSYNEQFF. DNA for the CDR3: TGCAGCGTTGATGGAGTACAACCGAGCTCCTACAATGAGCAGTTCTTC. This sequence joins TRBV29-1 and TRBJ2-1, with unresolved D. Germline V gene lookup returns CDR1 SQVTM and CDR2 ANQGSEA. Trimming cost V 3 bases and J 0 bases, with 15 bases left between them. The CDR3 length is 16 residues.

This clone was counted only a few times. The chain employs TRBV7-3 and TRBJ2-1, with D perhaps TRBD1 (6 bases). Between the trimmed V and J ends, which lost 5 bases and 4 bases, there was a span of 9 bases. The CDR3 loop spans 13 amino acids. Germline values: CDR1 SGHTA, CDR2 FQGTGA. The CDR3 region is CASSQTGYNEQFF. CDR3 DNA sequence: TGTGCCAGCAGCCAGACAGGATACAATGAGCAGTTCTTC.

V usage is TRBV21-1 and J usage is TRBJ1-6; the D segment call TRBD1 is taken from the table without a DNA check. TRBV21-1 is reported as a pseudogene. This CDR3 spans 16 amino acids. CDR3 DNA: TGTGCCAGCAGCAAAGTAGGGGGCTCCTATAATTCACCCCTCCACTTT. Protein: CASSKVGGSYNSPLHF.

DNA of the CDR3: TGTGCCAGCAGCCTGGGACAGCCCAATTCACCCCTCCACTTT. Its translation: CASSLGQPNSPLHF. The chain combines TRBV3-1 (or the pseudogene TRBV3-2) with TRBJ1-6, with 7 bases identical to TRBD1. In germline, CDR1 is LGHDT, CDR2 YNNKEL (reference sequence). This CDR3 is built from 14 residues. V shed 4 bases, J shed 7 bases, and the junction held 4 bases outside the gene matches.

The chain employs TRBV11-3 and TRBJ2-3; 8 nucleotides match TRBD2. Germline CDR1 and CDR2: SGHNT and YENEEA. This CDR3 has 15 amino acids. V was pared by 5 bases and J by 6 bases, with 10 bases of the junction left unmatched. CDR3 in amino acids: CASSRTSPPGDTQYF. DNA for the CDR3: TGTGCCAGCAGCCGGACTAGCCCACCGGGGGATACGCAGTATTTT.

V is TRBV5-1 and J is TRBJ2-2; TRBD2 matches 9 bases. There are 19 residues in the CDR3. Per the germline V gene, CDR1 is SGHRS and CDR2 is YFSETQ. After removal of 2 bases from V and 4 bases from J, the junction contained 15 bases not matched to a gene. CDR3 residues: CASSFPSQGGGAATGELFF. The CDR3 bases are TGCGCCAGCAGCTTCCCATCTCAGGGCGGGGGGGCTGCCACCGGGGAGCTGTTTTTT. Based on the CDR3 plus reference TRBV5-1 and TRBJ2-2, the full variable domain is KAGVTQTPRYLIKTRGQQVTLSCSPISGHRSVSWYQQTPGQGLQFLFEYFSETQRNKGNFPGRFSGRQFSNSRSEMNVSTLELGDSALYLCASSFPSQGGGAATGELFFGEGSRLTVL.

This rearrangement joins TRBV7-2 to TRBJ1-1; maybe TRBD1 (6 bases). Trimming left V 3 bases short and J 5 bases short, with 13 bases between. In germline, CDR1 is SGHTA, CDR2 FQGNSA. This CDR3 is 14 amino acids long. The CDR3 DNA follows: TGTGCCAGCAGCTTCACAGGGCTAGGGACTGAAGCTTTCTTT. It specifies CASSFTGLGTEAFF.

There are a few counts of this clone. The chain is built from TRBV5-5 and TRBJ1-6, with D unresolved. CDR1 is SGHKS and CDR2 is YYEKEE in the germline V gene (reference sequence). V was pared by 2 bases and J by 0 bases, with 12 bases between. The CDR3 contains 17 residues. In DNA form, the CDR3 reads TGTGCCAGCAGCTTTGAACCCCTGAGCTCCTATAATTCACCCCTCCACTTT. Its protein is CASSFEPLSSYNSPLHF.

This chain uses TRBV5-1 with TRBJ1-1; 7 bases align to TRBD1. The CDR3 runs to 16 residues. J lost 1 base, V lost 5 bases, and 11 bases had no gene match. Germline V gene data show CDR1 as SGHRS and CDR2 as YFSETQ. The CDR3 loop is CASSWTSGTENTEAFF. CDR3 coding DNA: TGCGCCAGCAGTTGGACATCCGGGACAGAGAACACTGAAGCTTTCTTT.

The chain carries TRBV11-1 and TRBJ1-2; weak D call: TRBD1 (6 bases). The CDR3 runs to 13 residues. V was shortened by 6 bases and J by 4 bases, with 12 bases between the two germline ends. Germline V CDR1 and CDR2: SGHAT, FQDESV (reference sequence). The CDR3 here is CASRATDSYGYTF. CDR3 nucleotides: TGTGCCAGCAGGGCTACGGACAGCTATGGCTACACCTTC.

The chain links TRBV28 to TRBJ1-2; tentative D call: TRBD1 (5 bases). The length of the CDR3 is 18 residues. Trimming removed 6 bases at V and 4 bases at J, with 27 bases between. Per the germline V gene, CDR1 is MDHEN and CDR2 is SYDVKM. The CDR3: CASSIQQASSYRGYGYTF. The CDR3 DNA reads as TGTGCCAGCAGCATCCAGCAGGCAAGCAGTTATAGGGGCTATGGCTACACCTTC.

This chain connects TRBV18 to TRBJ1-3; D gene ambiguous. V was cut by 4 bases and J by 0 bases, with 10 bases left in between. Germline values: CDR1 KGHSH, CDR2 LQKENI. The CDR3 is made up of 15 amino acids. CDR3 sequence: CASSHPSPSGNTIYF. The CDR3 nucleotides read TGTGCCAGCTCACACCCGAGCCCCTCTGGAAACACCATATATTTT.